This record covers a single TCR beta chain. CDR1 SGHRS and CDR2 YFSETQ come from the germline V gene. Unmatched junction bases numbered 11, after V lost 7 bases and J lost 8 bases. This CDR3 has 14 residues. The entry originates in a study of blood T cell repertoires in COVID-19. About the research overall: The analysed material was cDNA or gDNA that came from T cells, B-cell-depleted T cells, or PBMCs.

As originally analysed: Estimation of nucleated cell counts relied on the amplification of reference gene primers. Some clones are missing from TCRdb's copy, which holds only in-frame ones; the method was immunoSEQ multiplex PCR. Clone size and V and J calls were adopted from that table, with D and trimming inferred from the DNA. The data hold about 380,000 clones, with 85% observed a single time. The sample was peripheral blood. The receptor's source is a woman younger than 30 with acute or convalescent COVID-19. This chain links TRBV5-1 with TRBJ1-4; 7 nucleotides match TRBD1. CDR3 loop: CASGRQGPEEKLFF. CDR3 nucleotides: TGCGCCAGCGGGAGACAGGGTCCAGAAGAAAAACTGTTTTTT.